One and the same sample provided the 31 T cell receptor beta chains below, sequenced in a study of blood T cell repertoires in COVID-19. Sequencing used immunoSEQ multiplex PCR; TCRdb keeps in-frame clones, though not all of them. Of hundreds of thousands of clones detected, roughly 79% appear once; the ten largest clones hold 6% to 8%. The sequenced material came from peripheral blood. These receptors were obtained from an elderly woman with COVID-19, enrolled during active disease.

This clone was seen only once. The V gene is TRBV2, the J gene TRBJ1-1; 7 bases line up with TRBD1. Germline V gene lookup returns CDR1 SNHLY and CDR2 FYNNEI. This CDR3 region has 13 residues. Trimming at V came to 10 bases and at J to 1 base, leaving 6 bases not matched to a gene. Written as DNA, the CDR3 is TGTGCCACCACAGGGGACGCGAACACTGAAGCTTTCTTT. It yields the protein CATTGDANTEAFF.

A remark on this clone: At one end the junction does not follow the germline gene, possibly because of a read error. The chain recombines TRBV11-2 with TRBJ1-1; no clear D gene. The CDR3 spans 11 residues. CDR1 and CDR2 (germline): SGHAT, FQNNGV. Here the CDR3 reads CASSSFFGVIF. As DNA, the CDR3 is TGTGCCAGCAGCTCGTTTTTCGGGGTGATCTTT.

J is TRBJ1-2 and V is TRBV6-6, with D maybe TRBD1 (6 bases). CDR1 and CDR2 (germline): MNHNY, SVGAGI (reference sequence). The V gene lost 4 bases and the J gene lost 8 bases, with 14 bases spanning the gap. This CDR3 has 13 residues. CDR3 protein: CASSSGQGTGYTF. In DNA form, the CDR3 reads TGTGCCAGCAGTTCCGGCCAGGGGACGGGCTACACCTTC.

The V and J genes are TRBV7-2 and TRBJ2-4, with 8 bases matching TRBD2. Germline-derived CDR1 and CDR2 are SGHTA and FQGNSA. The CDR3 extends over 13 amino acids. The V gene end was trimmed by 6 bases and the J gene end by 6 bases; junction bases not matched to a gene: 4. The CDR3 region has the DNA TGTGCCAGCAGTCCTACTAGCGGAAACATTCAGTACTTC. It specifies CASSPTSGNIQYF.

The chain recombines TRBV10-3 with TRBJ1-1; D ambiguous. The V end lost 0 bases, the J end lost 5 bases, and 4 bases lay between the germline ends. This CDR3 comprises 12 residues. Germline CDR1 ENHRY, CDR2 SYGVKD. The CDR3 protein is CAISESSTEAFF. The CDR3 region has the DNA TGTGCCATCAGTGAGTCGAGTACTGAAGCTTTCTTT.

A few counts support this clone. CDR3: CAGGDGIQYF. DNA for the CDR3: TGTGCCGGGGGGGACGGCATTCAGTACTTC. This chain links TRBV6-5 with TRBJ2-4; 7 nucleotides agree with TRBD2. The junction had 4 bases not matched to a gene; V was cut back by 11 bases and J by 9 bases. Germline V gene data show CDR1 as MNHEY and CDR2 as SVGAGI. The CDR3 sequence is 10 residues long.

V gene TRBV27 combines with J gene TRBJ2-1, with D maybe TRBD1 (5 bases). This CDR3 region has 13 residues. In germline, CDR1 is MNHEY, CDR2 SMNVEV (reference sequence). The ends were cut back, 6 bases at V and 6 bases at J, with 12 bases in the middle. The CDR3 spells CASRKKQANEQFF. The CDR3 coding sequence is TGTGCCAGCAGAAAAAAACAGGCCAATGAGCAGTTCTTC.

The CDR3 bases are TGTGCCATCACCGACAGGGAGGCTGGCTACACCTTC. Amino acids: CAITDREAGYTF. The chain is built from TRBV10-3 and TRBJ1-2; 7 bases line up with TRBD1. The CDR3 sequence is 12 residues long. Germline loops: CDR1 ENHRY, CDR2 SYGVKD. V lost 7 bases, J lost 7 bases, and 6 bases stayed unmatched.

This rearrangement joins TRBV6-5 to TRBJ1-2, with TRBD1 matching 8 bases. Germline V gives CDR1 MNHEY, CDR2 SVGAGI. V shed 8 bases and J 4 bases; nucleotides not matched to a gene: 6. The length of the CDR3 is 13 residues. CDR3 amino acids: CASRRGQAYGYTF. The DNA for the CDR3 is TGTGCCAGCCGGAGGGGACAGGCCTATGGCTACACCTTC.

The rearrangement uses TRBV28 and TRBJ2-7; weak D call: TRBD2 (6 bases). Trimming shortened V by 5 bases and J by 2 bases, and 10 bases separated the two germline ends. CDR1 and CDR2 from the germline V gene are MDHEN and SYDVKM. This CDR3 region has 13 residues. In DNA, the CDR3 is TGTGCCAGCAGTCCGGGACTCACCTACGAGCAGTACTTC. Translating it yields CASSPGLTYEQYF.

The chain couples TRBV4-2 to TRBJ1-6; 7 positions agree with TRBD1. CDR3 length: 17 amino acids. The germline CDR1 and CDR2 sequences are LGHNA and YNFKEQ. Unmatched junction bases numbered 9, after V lost 4 bases and J lost 3 bases. The DNA of the CDR3 is TGTGCCAGCAGCCCCCGTGCTGGGGACAGCTATAATTCACCCCTCCACTTT. Amino acids: CASSPRAGDSYNSPLHF.

This chain joins TRBV7-2 and TRBJ2-7; 7 bases are shared with TRBD2. V was pared by 4 bases and J by 0 bases, with 6 bases of the junction left unmatched. The CDR3 length is 15 residues. CDR1 SGHTA and CDR2 FQGNSA come from the germline V gene. This chain's CDR3 is CASSSRPGGSYEQYF. CDR3 bases: TGTGCCAGCAGCTCCCGACCGGGGGGCTCCTACGAGCAGTACTTC.

This chain connects TRBV6-6 to TRBJ2-5; D might be TRBD2 (7 bases). CDR1 MNHNY and CDR2 SVGAGI come from the germline V gene (reference sequence). The CDR3 is 15 amino acids. The V end was cut by 8 bases, the J end by 4 bases, with 20 bases between. The CDR3 DNA sequence: TGTGCCAGCGCCCAAGGGGGGCTAGCGGTAGAGACCCAGTACTTC. Protein: CASAQGGLAVETQYF.

The V gene is TRBV29-1, the J gene TRBJ2-4, with TRBD2 as a possible D gene (7 bases). V gave up 7 bases and J gave up 0 bases, with 16 bases separating them. The CDR3 sequence is 15 residues long. CDR1 and CDR2 (germline): SQVTM, ANQGSEA. The CDR3 sequence is CSAIKGGVAKNIQYF. Here the CDR3 DNA reads TGCAGCGCAATTAAGGGGGGGGTAGCCAAAAACATTCAGTACTTC.

The sample holds one count of this clone. The chain couples TRBV11-3 to TRBJ2-7; 7 nucleotides line up with TRBD1. The CDR3 spans 13 residues. Germline trimming cut 4 bases from V and 5 bases from J; bases unmatched to any gene: 5. Germline lookup yields CDR1 SGHNT and CDR2 YENEEA. DNA for the CDR3: TGTGCCAGCAGCTCACGACAGGGCCACGAGCAGTACTTC. It translates to CASSSRQGHEQYF.

This clone was seen once. The CDR3: CASSWEIRQETQYF. The CDR3 coding sequence is TGCGCCAGCAGCTGGGAGATACGACAAGAGACCCAGTACTTC. This sequence joins TRBV5-1 and TRBJ2-5; D possibly corresponds to TRBD2 (5 bases). The CDR3 length is 14 residues. Germline CDR1 reads SGHRS; CDR2 reads YFSETQ. The V gene lost 3 bases and the J gene lost 2 bases, with 11 bases spanning the gap.

The rearrangement links TRBV7-6 to TRBJ2-3; no firm D call. Germline CDR1 is SGHVS and CDR2 is FNYEAQ. Trimming took 2 bases from V and 0 from J, leaving 9 bases between them. There are 15 residues in the CDR3. CDR3 nucleotides: TGTGCCAGCAGCTTAAATATCCTTAGCACAGATACGCAGTATTTT. This encodes CASSLNILSTDTQYF.

This clone was counted once. The rearrangement links TRBV2 to TRBJ1-3; TRBD1 is a possible D gene (5 bases). CDR1 and CDR2 (germline): SNHLY, FYNNEI. V lost 7 bases and J lost 0, with 13 bases in between. This CDR3 comprises 15 residues. CDR3 DNA: TGTGCCAGCACGAGGGAGGGGCTCTCTGGAAACACCATATATTTT. Protein: CASTREGLSGNTIYF.

This chain uses TRBV6-6 with TRBJ1-2; TRBD1 matches 9 bases. V shed 6 bases and J 5 bases; nucleotides not matched to a gene: 10. The germline gives CDR1 MNHNY, CDR2 SVGAGI (reference sequence). The CDR3 is 15 residues long. CDR3 in amino acids: CASSPTGTGLYGYTF. In DNA, the CDR3 is TGTGCCAGCAGCCCAACCGGGACAGGGCTGTATGGCTACACCTTC.

J is TRBJ2-7 and V is TRBV15; unclear D gene. This CDR3 has 13 residues. Germline CDR1 and CDR2: LNHNV and YYDKDF (reference sequence). The ends were cut back, 4 bases at V and 3 bases at J, with 10 bases in the middle. CDR3 sequence (DNA): TGTGCCACCAGCAAGGAACAGCTCTACGAGCAGTACTTC. Protein sequence: CATSKEQLYEQYF. Full variable domain (missing parts from reference TRBV15 and TRBJ2-7): DAMVIQNPRYQVTQFGKPVTLSCSQTLNHNVMYWYQQKSSQAPKLLFHYYDKDFNNEADTPDNFQSRRPNTSFCFLDIRSPGLGDTAMYLCATSKEQLYEQYFGPGTRLTVT.

The gene calls are TRBV7-2 and TRBJ2-5; 9 bases align to TRBD1. Germline values: CDR1 SGHTA, CDR2 FQGNSA. The J segment lost 3 bases and the V segment lost 5 bases, leaving 7 bases of the junction unmatched. This CDR3 has 15 residues. The CDR3 is CASSRDREEKETQYF. CDR3 DNA: TGTGCCAGCAGCCGGGACAGGGAGGAAAAAGAGACCCAGTACTTC.

Only a few counts were recorded for this clone. The gene calls are TRBV6-5 and TRBJ2-1; 7 bases line up with TRBD1. Trimming at V came to 7 bases and at J to 10 bases, leaving 10 bases not matched to a gene. The germline V gene has CDR1 MNHEY and CDR2 SVGAGI. The CDR3 has 13 residues. CDR3 amino acids: CASTGQRVGEQFF. CDR3 sequence (DNA): TGTGCCAGCACGGGACAGCGAGTAGGAGAGCAGTTCTTC.

The chain recombines TRBV28 with TRBJ2-1; TRBD2 matches 8 bases. There are 16 residues in the CDR3. The V gene's germline CDR1 is MDHEN and CDR2 SYDVKM. V gave up 1 base and J gave up 7 bases; unmatched junction bases: 9. CDR3: CASSLYGTSKMNEQFF. The DNA for the CDR3 is TGTGCCAGCAGTTTATACGGGACTAGTAAAATGAATGAGCAGTTCTTC.

V usage is TRBV11-2 and J usage is TRBJ1-2; no reliable D call. Trimming removed 2 bases at V and 4 bases at J, with 8 bases between. This CDR3 comprises 13 residues. In germline, CDR1 is SGHAT, CDR2 FQNNGV. In DNA, the CDR3 is TGTGCCAGCAGCTTACAGTCTTTCTATGGCTACACCTTC. Encoded protein: CASSLQSFYGYTF.

The CDR3 spells CASTPTGVGEKLFF. The DNA for the CDR3 is TGTGCCAGCACCCCGACAGGGGTTGGAGAAAAACTGTTTTTT. V usage is TRBV3-1 (or the pseudogene TRBV3-2) and J usage is TRBJ1-4; 8 bases are shared with TRBD1. The J segment lost 8 bases and the V segment lost 7 bases, leaving 9 bases of the junction unmatched. The CDR3 covers 14 residues. Germline lookup yields CDR1 LGHDT and CDR2 YNNKEL (reference sequence).

This sequence joins TRBV28 and TRBJ1-1, with 7 bases matching TRBD1. Losses at the gene ends were 2 bases for V and 6 bases for J; bases not matched to a gene: 12. This CDR3 is 16 amino acids long. CDR1 is MDHEN and CDR2 is SYDVKM in the germline V gene. In DNA form, the CDR3 reads TGTGCCAGCAGTTTAGAGGGGGCGAGGGAATTCGCTGAAGCTTTCTTT. Translation gives CASSLEGAREFAEAFF.

This chain uses TRBV6-6 with TRBJ1-4, with a weak D call TRBD1 (6 bases). Germline loops: CDR1 MNHNY, CDR2 SVGAGI (reference sequence). CDR3 size: 16 residues. V lost 4 bases and J lost 3, with 15 bases in between. DNA for the CDR3: TGTGCCAGCAGTTCCCCTGCCGGGGGGCCTAATGAAAAACTGTTTTTT. Translating it yields CASSSPAGGPNEKLFF.

The chain couples TRBV2 to TRBJ2-7; 7 bases are a match to TRBD1. Germline-derived CDR1 and CDR2 are SNHLY and FYNNEI. This CDR3 spans 13 amino acids. V lost 6 bases, J lost 3 bases, and 5 bases stayed unmatched. The DNA of the CDR3 is TGTGCCAGCAGCCCTACAGGGGTCTACGAGCAGTACTTC. Translated: CASSPTGVYEQYF.

V is TRBV3-1 (or the pseudogene TRBV3-2) and J is TRBJ1-6; maybe TRBD1 (5 bases). The CDR3 is made up of 14 amino acids. Looked up from germline, CDR1 is LGHDT and CDR2 is YNNKEL (reference sequence). Between the trimmed V and J ends, which lost 5 bases and 8 bases, there was a span of 13 bases. For the CDR3, the DNA is TGTGCCAGCAGCACGGGACTACGGGATTCACCCCTCCACTTT. Translation: CASSTGLRDSPLHF.

The chain joins TRBV11-3 to TRBJ1-1, with D perhaps matching TRBD1 (5 bases). The CDR3 is 13 residues long. The V gene's germline CDR1 is SGHNT and CDR2 YENEEA. Between the trimmed V and J ends, which lost 2 bases and 4 bases, there was a span of 8 bases. DNA of the CDR3: TGTGCCAGCAGCTTACAGGGTGGCACTGAAGCTTTCTTT. As protein: CASSLQGGTEAFF.

This rearrangement joins TRBV4-2 to TRBJ2-1, with D possibly being TRBD2 (6 bases). The germline gives CDR1 LGHNA, CDR2 YNFKEQ. The CDR3 consists of 16 residues. Between the trimmed V and J ends, which lost 1 base and 2 bases, there was a span of 12 bases. CDR3 loop: CASSQGIAAAYNEQFF. CDR3 bases: TGTGCCAGCAGCCAAGGAATAGCGGCGGCCTACAATGAGCAGTTCTTC.